The sequence of this TCR beta chain was determined in a study of resident and recirculating memory T cells in vitiligo. With respect to this clone: Its antigen is unknown.

Regarding the study as a whole: TCR sequences were not conserved across biopsy sites or patients.

No vitiligo treatment was given during the prior three months. Some clones are missing from TCRdb's copy, which holds only in-frame ones; the method was immunoSEQ multiplex PCR. This sample carries 70,000 to 85,000 clones, just over 90% of them seen once, and the ten largest clones take less than 5%. This CDR3 has 14 amino acids. V shed 4 bases and J 8 bases; nucleotides not matched to a gene: 8. CDR1 is SGHNT, CDR2 YYREEE, per germline (reference sequence). This TCR was sampled from a male donor with vitiligo. The chain joins TRBV5-4 to TRBJ1-4; 7 bases align to TRBD1. The sequenced sample was blood. CDR3 loop: CASSLNRGREKLFF. In DNA form, the CDR3 reads TGTGCCAGCAGCCTCAACAGGGGTAGGGAAAAACTGTTTTTT.